This entry describes one T cell receptor (beta chain). This record comes from a study of siplizumab effects on memory and regulatory T cells. The CDR3 extends over 12 amino acids. V shed 0 bases and J shed 6 bases, with 5 bases lying between them. CDR1 SGHRS and CDR2 YFSETQ come from the germline V gene. Produced via immunoSEQ multiplex PCR; TCRdb's table is partial and in-frame only. The data show about 120,000 clones, with about 94% seen just once and roughly 0.15% held by the top ten. This TCR came from a human donor in good health. What was sequenced was non-Treg CD4+ T cells sorted from blood. This rearrangement joins TRBV5-1 to TRBJ2-3; D unclear. As DNA, the CDR3 is TGCGCCAGCAGCTTGGTTCTGGATACGCAGTATTTT. It codes for CASSLVLDTQYF. Complete variable domain (other parts from reference TRBV5-1 and TRBJ2-3): KAGVTQTPRYLIKTRGQQVTLSCSPISGHRSVSWYQQTPGQGLQFLFEYFSETQRNKGNFPGRFSGRQFSNSRSEMNVSTLELGDSALYLCASSLVLDTQYFGPGTRLTVL.